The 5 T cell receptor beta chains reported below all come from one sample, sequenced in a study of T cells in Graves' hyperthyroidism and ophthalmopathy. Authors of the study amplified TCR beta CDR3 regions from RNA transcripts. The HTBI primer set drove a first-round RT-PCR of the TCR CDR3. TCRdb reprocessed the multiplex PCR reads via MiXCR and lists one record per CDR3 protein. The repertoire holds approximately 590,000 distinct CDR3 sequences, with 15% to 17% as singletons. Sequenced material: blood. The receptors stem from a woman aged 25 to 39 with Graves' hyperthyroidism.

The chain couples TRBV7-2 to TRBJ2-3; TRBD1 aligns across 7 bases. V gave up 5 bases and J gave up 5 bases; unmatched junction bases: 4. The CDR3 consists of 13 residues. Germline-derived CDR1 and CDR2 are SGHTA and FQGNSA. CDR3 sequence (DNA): TGTGCCAGCAGCAAGGGGGCGAGAGATACGCAGTATTTT. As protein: CASSKGARDTQYF.

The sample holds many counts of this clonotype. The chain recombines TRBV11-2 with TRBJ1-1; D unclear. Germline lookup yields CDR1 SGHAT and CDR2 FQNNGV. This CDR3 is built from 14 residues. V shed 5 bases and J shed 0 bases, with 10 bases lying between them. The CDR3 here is CASSLRSMNTEAFF. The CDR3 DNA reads TGTGCCAGCAGCCTCAGGAGCATGAACACTGAAGCTTTCTTT.

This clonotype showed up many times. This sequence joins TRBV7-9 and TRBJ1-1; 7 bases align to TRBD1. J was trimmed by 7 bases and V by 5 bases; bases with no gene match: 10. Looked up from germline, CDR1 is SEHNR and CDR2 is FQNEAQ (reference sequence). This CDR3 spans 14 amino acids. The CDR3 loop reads CASSADRASGEAFF. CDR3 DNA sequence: TGTGCCAGCAGCGCCGACAGGGCTAGTGGTGAAGCTTTCTTT.

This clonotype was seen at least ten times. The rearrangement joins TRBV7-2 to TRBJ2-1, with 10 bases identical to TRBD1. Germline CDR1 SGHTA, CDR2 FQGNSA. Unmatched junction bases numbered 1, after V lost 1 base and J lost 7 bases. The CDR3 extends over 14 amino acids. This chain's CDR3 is CASSLGQGANEQFF. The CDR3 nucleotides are TGTGCCAGCAGCTTAGGACAGGGGGCAAATGAGCAGTTCTTC. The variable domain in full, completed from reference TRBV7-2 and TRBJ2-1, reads GAGVSQSPSNKVTEKGKDVELRCDPISGHTALYWYRQSLGQGLEFLIYFQGNSAPDKSGLPSDRFSAERTGGSVSTLTIQRTQQEDSAVYLCASSLGQGANEQFFGPGTRLTVL.

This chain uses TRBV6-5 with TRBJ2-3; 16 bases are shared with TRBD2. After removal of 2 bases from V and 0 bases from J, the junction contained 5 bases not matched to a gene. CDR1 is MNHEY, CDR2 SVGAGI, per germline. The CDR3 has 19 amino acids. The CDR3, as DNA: TGTGCCAGCAGTTACCGGGGACTAGCGGGAGGGCGGAGCACAGATACGCAGTATTTT. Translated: CASSYRGLAGGRSTDTQYF.